These 20 T cell receptor beta chains were sequenced from one sample in a study of CD8+ T cells in alopecia areata. This sample's treatment: oral pan-JAK inhibitor, 5-10 mg twice daily. cDNA serving as the sequencing template came from extracted, reverse transcribed RNA. TCRdb's table, derived via immunoSEQ multiplex PCR, lists solely in-frame clones and lacks some. The sample includes about 200,000 clones, 64% of them seen just once. This specimen consisted of CD4+ T cells sorted from blood, obtained at week 4, from a patient treated with tofacitinib. These receptors came from a human donor with alopecia areata.

The chain links TRBV20-1 to TRBJ1-2, with D unclear. Trimming cost V 3 bases and J 3 bases, with 5 bases left between them. The CDR3 contains 11 residues. Germline CDR1 is DFQATT and CDR2 is SNEGSKA (reference sequence). The CDR3 DNA is TGCAGTGCTAGCGGATACTATGGCTACACCTTC. This encodes CSASGYYGYTF.

The rearrangement links TRBV9 to TRBJ1-6, with 7 nucleotides matching TRBD1. The CDR3 length is 15 residues. V lost 0 bases and J lost 10; bases outside the gene matches: 7. CDR1 SGDLS and CDR2 YYNGEE come from the germline V gene. This CDR3 reads CASSVGAGGESPLHF. The CDR3 DNA sequence: TGTGCCAGCAGCGTAGGTGCAGGGGGGGAATCACCCCTCCACTTT.

Turning to this clone: Germline and junction disagree at one end, which may indicate a read error. V and J are TRBV6-5 and TRBJ1-2, with 8 bases fitting TRBD1. CDR1 and CDR2 from the germline V gene are MNHEY and SVGAGI. The CDR3 runs to 14 residues. In DNA form, the CDR3 reads TGTGCCAGCAGTCGCCAGGGGGCTAAGTATGGCTACACCTTC. Translation: CASSRQGAKYGYTF.

V and J are TRBV27 and TRBJ2-3; the D gene is possibly TRBD2 (6 bases). CDR3 length: 15 amino acids. Germline CDR1 is MNHEY and CDR2 is SMNVEV (reference sequence). Trimming cost V 2 bases and J 6 bases, with 15 bases left between them. The CDR3 loop reads CASSLVMPRGDTQYF. The CDR3 DNA reads TGTGCCAGCAGTTTAGTGATGCCCCGGGGGGATACGCAGTATTTT.

This clone was observed a handful of times. The chain is built from TRBV7-2 and TRBJ2-3; TRBD2 might be the D (5 bases). Germline loops: CDR1 SGHTA, CDR2 FQGNSA. Trimming took off 3 bases at V and 4 bases at J, with 11 bases between the two ends. The CDR3 is 14 amino acids. In DNA, the CDR3 is TGTGCCAGCAGCTTCACTAGATTTGCAGATACGCAGTATTTT. It specifies CASSFTRFADTQYF.

The gene calls are TRBV7-2 and TRBJ2-7; 8 bases line up with TRBD1. This CDR3 is built from 12 residues. The germline CDR1 and CDR2 sequences are SGHTA and FQGNSA. V shed 4 bases, J shed 6 bases, and the junction held 2 bases outside the gene matches. Here the CDR3 DNA reads TGTGCCAGCAGCTCCGACAGGGGCGAGCAGTACTTC. Amino acids: CASSSDRGEQYF.

This chain links TRBV7-9 with TRBJ1-6, with no clear D. The ends were cut back, 3 bases at V and 10 bases at J, with 10 bases in the middle. This CDR3 contains 13 residues. CDR1 and CDR2 (germline): SEHNR, FQNEAQ (reference sequence). CDR3 sequence (DNA): TGTGCCAGCAGCTTCGGTTCTGGGTCACCCCTCCACTTT. Amino acid sequence: CASSFGSGSPLHF.

This clone was counted between two and nine times. The J gene is TRBJ2-1, the V gene TRBV5-6, with unresolved D. Germline V CDR1 and CDR2: SGHDT, YYEEEE. The CDR3 totals 14 residues. Deletions cut 2 bases from V and 5 bases from J, with 11 bases between. CDR3 coding DNA: TGTGCCAGCAGCTTTTTGAGTGGCAACAATGAGCAGTTCTTC. Protein sequence: CASSFLSGNNEQFF.

The genes are TRBV4-2 and TRBJ2-5; the match to TRBD2 covers 10 bases. The germline CDR1 and CDR2 sequences are LGHNA and YNFKEQ. The CDR3 sequence is 16 residues long. After removal of 4 bases from V and 5 bases from J, the junction contained 10 bases not matched to a gene. The CDR3 loop reads CASSPAQASGGETQYF. The CDR3, as DNA: TGTGCCAGCAGCCCCGCCCAGGCTAGCGGGGGTGAGACCCAGTACTTC.

The chain has TRBV30 and TRBJ2-7; 8 positions agree with TRBD1. CDR3 length equals 15 residues. Germline V gives CDR1 GTSNPN, CDR2 SVGIG (reference sequence). V was pared by 3 bases and J by 2 bases, with 9 bases of the junction left unmatched. The CDR3 sequence: CAWSHTGQVPYEQYF. CDR3 nucleotides: TGTGCCTGGAGCCACACGGGACAGGTACCCTACGAGCAGTACTTC.

A few counts support this clone. The chain is built from TRBV29-1 and TRBJ1-1, with D tentatively TRBD1 (5 bases). This CDR3 contains 13 residues. In germline, CDR1 is SQVTM, CDR2 ANQGSEA. Trimming left V 7 bases short and J 6 bases short, with 18 bases between. CDR3 region: CSATRQSGSEAFF. CDR3 nucleotides: TGCAGCGCTACCCGACAGTCCGGCTCTGAAGCTTTCTTT. Supplemented by reference TRBV29-1 and TRBJ1-1, the full variable domain reads SAVISQKPSRDICQRGTSLTIQCQVDSQVTMMFWYRQQPGQSLTLIATANQGSEATYESGFVIDKFPISRPNLTFSTLTVSNMSPEDSSIYLCSATRQSGSEAFFGQGTRLTVV.

The rearrangement joins TRBV9 to TRBJ1-2; D is possibly TRBD1 (5 bases). Looked up from germline, CDR1 is SGDLS and CDR2 is YYNGEE. The CDR3 runs to 15 residues. V dropped 4 bases and J dropped 8 bases, with 21 bases sitting between them. CDR3 sequence: CASSPHPTTVDGYTF. In DNA form, the CDR3 reads TGTGCCAGCAGCCCTCACCCTACGACAGTGGACGGCTACACCTTC.

This clone has just a few counts. The chain carries TRBV5-1 and TRBJ1-2; D uncertain. There are 13 residues in the CDR3. The V gene lost 0 bases and the J gene lost 4 bases, with 7 bases spanning the gap. Germline V gene data show CDR1 as SGHRS and CDR2 as YFSETQ. The CDR3 loop is CASSLEFGYGYTF. The CDR3, as DNA: TGCGCCAGCAGCTTGGAATTTGGCTATGGCTACACCTTC.

The chain couples TRBV19 to TRBJ2-5; tentatively, D is TRBD1 (5 bases). The CDR3 has 15 amino acids. In germline, CDR1 is LNHDA, CDR2 SQIVND (reference sequence). The ends were cut back, 6 bases at V and 2 bases at J, with 16 bases in the middle. CDR3 amino acids: CASRNGRVPQETQYF. The DNA for the CDR3 is TGTGCCAGTAGGAACGGCAGGGTGCCTCAAGAGACCCAGTACTTC.

The V gene is TRBV29-1, the J gene TRBJ2-7; tentative D call: TRBD2 (6 bases). Germline CDR1 is SQVTM and CDR2 is ANQGSEA. There are 13 residues in the CDR3. The V and J ends lost 2 bases and 5 bases respectively, with 13 bases between them. The CDR3: CSVEPGGTHEQYF. The CDR3 bases are TGCAGCGTTGAACCTGGCGGGACCCACGAGCAGTACTTC.

This sequence joins TRBV7-9 and TRBJ2-1, with TRBD2 matching over 12 bases. Germline values: CDR1 SEHNR, CDR2 FQNEAQ (reference sequence). J was trimmed by 13 bases and V by 4 bases; bases with no gene match: 11. This CDR3 region has 15 residues. The CDR3 DNA reads TGTGCCAGCAGCTCTAGACTAGCGGGGGCCCCCCCTCAGTTCTTC. This gives the protein CASSSRLAGAPPQFF.

V and J are TRBV7-9 and TRBJ2-3; D gene ambiguous. V shed 7 bases and J shed 7 bases, with 9 bases lying between them. Germline-derived CDR1 and CDR2 are SEHNR and FQNEAQ (reference sequence). The CDR3 is 11 residues long. The CDR3 bases are TGTGCCAGCACCACCTACAATACGCAGTATTTT. This codes for CASTTYNTQYF.

The chain links TRBV9 to TRBJ2-7; 8 bases line up with TRBD1. Germline V gene data show CDR1 as SGDLS and CDR2 as YYNGEE. J was trimmed by 2 bases and V by 4 bases; bases with no gene match: 8. This CDR3 is 15 amino acids long. The chain's CDR3 is CASSLRGDRTYEQYF. The CDR3 nucleotides read TGTGCCAGCAGCCTAAGGGGGGACAGGACCTACGAGCAGTACTTC.

The chain uses TRBV5-1 and TRBJ2-5; the D gene is possibly TRBD1 (5 bases). Trimming removed 5 bases at V and 2 bases at J, with 10 bases between. Per the germline V gene, CDR1 is SGHRS and CDR2 is YFSETQ. The CDR3 consists of 13 residues. The CDR3 DNA reads as TGCGCCAGCAGATTACCAGGGCAAGAGACCCAGTACTTC. Translating it yields CASRLPGQETQYF.

The rearrangement uses TRBV29-1 and TRBJ1-2; D possibly corresponds to TRBD1 (5 bases). V lost 4 bases, J lost 7 bases, and 16 bases lay in between. CDR3 length equals 13 residues. Germline lookup yields CDR1 SQVTM and CDR2 ANQGSEA. As DNA, the CDR3 is TGCAGCGTTGGTATGACAGCCCGTCGTGGCTACACCTTC. Its translation is CSVGMTARRGYTF.